Below are 24 T cell receptor beta chains sequenced from a single sample in a study of blood T cell repertoires in COVID-19. Assay: immunoSEQ multiplex PCR; the TCRdb copy retains only in-frame clones and omits some. The sample consists of about 150,000 clones, 90% to 95% of them appearing once. The specimen was peripheral blood. These receptor sequences come from a man aged 45-60 years with acute or convalescent COVID-19.

The genes are TRBV19 and TRBJ2-3; TRBD1 matches 11 bases. Germline V gives CDR1 LNHDA, CDR2 SQIVND (reference sequence). V shed 4 bases and J 6 bases; nucleotides not matched to a gene: 6. This CDR3 is 15 amino acids long. The DNA of the CDR3 is TGTGCCAGTAGTACGGACAGGGGGCGTTGGGATACGCAGTATTTT. It is translated as CASSTDRGRWDTQYF.

This rearrangement joins TRBV19 to TRBJ1-1, with TRBD1 as a possible D gene (5 bases). The CDR3 has 13 residues. Germline-derived CDR1 and CDR2 are LNHDA and SQIVND (reference sequence). The CDR3 sequence is CASYRTRNTEAFF. The CDR3 DNA sequence: TGTGCTTCATACAGGACGAGGAACACTGAAGCTTTCTTT.

The V gene is TRBV15, the J gene TRBJ2-5; D uncertain. V was shortened by 0 bases and J by 2 bases, with 4 bases between the two germline ends. CDR1 is LNHNV and CDR2 is YYDKDF in the germline V gene (reference sequence). The CDR3 is made up of 13 amino acids. The CDR3 reads CATSRDLQETQYF. Written as DNA, the CDR3 is TGTGCCACCAGCAGAGATTTACAAGAGACCCAGTACTTC.

The chain employs TRBV24-1 and TRBJ2-3, with TRBD1 matching 8 bases. V shed 3 bases, J shed 3 bases, and the junction held 4 bases outside the gene matches. The CDR3 is 15 amino acids. Germline V gene data show CDR1 as KGHDR and CDR2 as SFDVKD. The CDR3 DNA sequence: TGTGCCACCAGTGATCCTGGGACAGGTACAGATACGCAGTATTTT. It encodes CATSDPGTGTDTQYF.

This chain joins TRBV19 and TRBJ2-1; a possible D gene is TRBD2 (6 bases). Trimming removed 5 bases at V and 9 bases at J, with 17 bases between. CDR1 and CDR2 from the germline V gene are LNHDA and SQIVND (reference sequence). The CDR3 spans 14 residues. CDR3 DNA: TGTGCCAGTAGTGGGGGGTATGCACAATCTGAGCAGTTCTTC. Protein sequence: CASSGGYAQSEQFF.

The rearrangement links TRBV11-2 to TRBJ1-6, with TRBD1 matching over 7 bases. The germline gives CDR1 SGHAT, CDR2 FQNNGV. The CDR3 runs 18 residues. The V segment lost 5 bases and the J segment 0 bases; nucleotides outside the gene matches: 10. This chain's CDR3 is CASSPGTASSSYNSPLHF. As DNA, the CDR3 is TGTGCCAGCAGCCCGGGGACAGCCTCGAGCTCCTATAATTCACCCCTCCACTTT.

CDR3: CASSVAPFAEAFF. The CDR3 DNA reads as TGTGCCAGCAGCGTGGCCCCTTTCGCTGAAGCTTTCTTT. The V call is TRBV9, the J call TRBJ1-1; unclear D gene. Germline CDR1 and CDR2: SGDLS and YYNGEE. V was pared by 2 bases and J by 6 bases, with 11 bases between. This CDR3 is built from 13 residues.

In regard to this clone: Distinct nucleotide sequences in the sample also encode this CDR3. In DNA form, the CDR3 reads TGTGCCAGCAGGGGGCGCGACTATGGCTACACCTTC. Its protein is CASRGRDYGYTF. V is TRBV28 and J is TRBJ1-2; perhaps TRBD1 as D (5 bases). Germline V gene lookup returns CDR1 MDHEN and CDR2 SYDVKM. The ends were cut back, 6 bases at V and 3 bases at J, with 8 bases in the middle. The CDR3 has 12 amino acids.

The chain has TRBV5-5 and TRBJ1-6; D is uncertain. This CDR3 has 12 amino acids. V lost 2 bases, J lost 10 bases, and 7 bases lay in between. In germline, CDR1 is SGHKS, CDR2 YYEKEE (reference sequence). The CDR3 loop reads CASSFVASPLHF. The CDR3 nucleotides read TGTGCCAGCAGCTTTGTAGCATCACCCCTCCACTTT.

V and J are TRBV9 and TRBJ1-1; maybe TRBD1 (5 bases). The V gene lost 1 base and the J gene lost 3 bases, with 10 bases spanning the gap. This CDR3 region has 14 residues. CDR1 and CDR2 from the germline V gene are SGDLS and YYNGEE. CDR3 DNA: TGTGCCAGCAGCGTAAGGGGCGGGGACACTGAAGCTTTCTTT. Its translation: CASSVRGGDTEAFF.

The chain couples TRBV7-2 to TRBJ2-3, with D perhaps matching TRBD1 (5 bases). The CDR3 spans 15 residues. Germline V gene sequence: CDR1 SGHTA, CDR2 FQGNSA. V lost 7 bases to trimming and J lost 6 bases, with 20 bases between them. This CDR3 reads CASIQGAYGYDTQYF. CDR3 in DNA: TGTGCCAGCATCCAAGGGGCCTACGGGTATGATACGCAGTATTTT.

The rearrangement links TRBV6-5 to TRBJ1-2, with D unclear. The CDR3 loop spans 15 amino acids. Between the trimmed V and J ends, which lost 5 bases and 1 base, there was a span of 14 bases. Germline assignment: CDR1 MNHEY and CDR2 SVGAGI. CDR3 nucleotide sequence: TGTGCCAGCAGTCACCGTGAGGGAAATAACTATGGCTACACCTTC. It specifies CASSHREGNNYGYTF.

The J gene is TRBJ1-1, the V gene TRBV5-1; 7 positions agree with TRBD1. V was clipped by 2 bases and J by 7 bases; unmatched bases: 8. In germline, CDR1 is SGHRS, CDR2 YFSETQ. The length of the CDR3 is 14 residues. The CDR3 spells CASSLQGPGYEAFF. Written as DNA, the CDR3 is TGCGCCAGCAGCTTACAGGGGCCGGGGTATGAAGCTTTCTTT.

The chain is built from TRBV23-1 and TRBJ2-5, with 9 nucleotides matching TRBD1. TRBV23-1 is given ORF status, its function remaining uncertain. The CDR3 has 17 amino acids. V lost 0 bases, J lost 1 base, and 6 bases stayed unmatched. CDR3 DNA: TGCGCCAGCAGTCAATCCCACAGGGGGCTCTTCCAAGAGACCCAGTACTTC. Translating it yields CASSQSHRGLFQETQYF.

The chain combines TRBV10-3 with TRBJ2-7, with TRBD1 matching 12 bases. The CDR3 spans 14 residues. With V trimmed by 6 bases and J by 5 bases, 5 bases remained unmatched. Germline lookup yields CDR1 ENHRY and CDR2 SYGVKD. The CDR3 sequence: CAISPGQGANEQYF. DNA of the CDR3: TGTGCCATCAGCCCGGGACAGGGGGCGAACGAGCAGTACTTC.

Only a few counts were recorded for this clone. The V call is TRBV19, the J call TRBJ1-1; D unclear. The ends were cut back, 8 bases at V and 1 base at J, with 14 bases in the middle. The CDR3 extends over 14 amino acids. Germline V gives CDR1 LNHDA, CDR2 SQIVND (reference sequence). CDR3 in amino acids: CASSSLGENTEAFF. The DNA for the CDR3 is TGTGCCAGTTCCTCCTTGGGAGAGAACACTGAAGCTTTCTTT. Supplemented by reference TRBV19 and TRBJ1-1, the full variable domain reads DGGITQSPKYLFRKEGQNVTLSCEQNLNHDAMYWYRQDPGQGLRLIYYSQIVNDFQKGDIAEGYSVSREKKESFPLTVTSAQKNPTAFYLCASSSLGENTEAFFGQGTRLTVV.

The chain is built from TRBV27 and TRBJ2-7; the D gene is possibly TRBD2 (6 bases). The V and J ends lost 3 bases and 4 bases respectively, with 13 bases between them. This CDR3 is 14 amino acids long. Germline CDR1 and CDR2: MNHEY and SMNVEV (reference sequence). CDR3 loop: CASSFHGSIYEQYF. CDR3 nucleotides: TGTGCCAGCAGTTTTCACGGGAGTATATACGAGCAGTACTTC.

The chain joins TRBV6-5 to TRBJ2-7; possibly TRBD1 for D (6 bases). V dropped 8 bases and J dropped 0 bases, with 11 bases sitting between them. The CDR3 loop spans 13 amino acids. Germline V gives CDR1 MNHEY, CDR2 SVGAGI. DNA for the CDR3: TGTGCCAGCGGACGGGACATCTCCTACGAGCAGTACTTC. It codes for CASGRDISYEQYF.

The chain recombines TRBV6-5 with TRBJ1-6, with a weak D call TRBD1 (5 bases). V lost 8 bases and J lost 7, with 12 bases in between. This CDR3 contains 13 residues. Germline values: CDR1 MNHEY, CDR2 SVGAGI. Here the CDR3 reads CASGARINSPLHF. DNA for the CDR3: TGTGCCAGCGGGGCCCGGATCAATTCACCCCTCCACTTT.

V and J are TRBV7-9 and TRBJ2-5, with 7 bases aligning to TRBD2. The CDR3 spans 15 residues. The trim removed 3 bases at V and 0 bases at J, leaving 4 bases unmatched. In germline, CDR1 is SEHNR, CDR2 FQNEAQ (reference sequence). The CDR3, as DNA: TGTGCCAGCAGCTTTGAAGCGGGGTACCAAGAGACCCAGTACTTC. This codes for CASSFEAGYQETQYF.

V is TRBV4-1 and J is TRBJ2-6; D possibly corresponds to TRBD1 (5 bases). Germline V lookup: CDR1 MGHRA, CDR2 YSYEKL. Trimming stripped 5 bases from V and 1 base from J, with 18 bases between. The CDR3 is 18 residues long. The CDR3 loop is CASSWTPGSNSGANVLTF. CDR3 bases: TGCGCCAGCAGCTGGACCCCAGGGTCTAATTCTGGGGCCAACGTCCTGACTTTC.

V and J are TRBV27 and TRBJ1-2; D is unclear. Germline V gives CDR1 MNHEY, CDR2 SMNVEV (reference sequence). The CDR3 covers 14 residues. Trimming removed 3 bases from V and 6 bases from J, with 14 bases in between. CDR3 in amino acids: CASSFSPLANGYTF. DNA of the CDR3: TGTGCCAGCAGTTTTTCCCCCCTAGCTAATGGCTACACCTTC.

This clone was counted once. The chain recombines TRBV6-5 with TRBJ2-7, with a weak D call TRBD2 (6 bases). The CDR3 has 13 residues. V was clipped by 0 bases and J by 9 bases, with 12 bases between them. The V gene's germline CDR1 is MNHEY and CDR2 SVGAGI. In DNA form, the CDR3 reads TGTGCCAGCAGTTACTCGCTGGGGGAGGCGCAGTACTTC. It is translated as CASSYSLGEAQYF.

The chain has TRBV10-2 and TRBJ2-7, with a tentative D call TRBD2 (7 bases). V was trimmed by 10 bases and J by 4 bases, leaving 17 bases between them. Germline V CDR1 and CDR2: WSHSY, SAAADI. The CDR3 is 13 amino acids. Written as DNA, the CDR3 is TGCGCCACTTCTCCGGGGGGCCATTACGAGCAGTACGTC. It codes for CATSPGGHYEQYV.